This TCR beta chain is drawn from a study of cytomegalovirus exposure and HLA in healthy donors. Looking at the study overall: Previous work identified 120 million or so unique TCR beta sequences from approximately 190 million T cells.

The CDR3 loop spans 14 amino acids. Remarks on this clone: As yet, its antigen is unknown.

General study points: Clonal expansion, a later analysis showed, was greater in HLA-associated TCR beta chains than in equally common others.

13 Jbeta primers and 60 Vbeta primers were used for the PCR. The assay was immunoSEQ multiplex PCR, and TCRdb's table has in-frame clones only and misses some. The sample holds approximately 150,000 clones, around 78% seen once. The sequence came from a woman aged 18-35 years in good health and CMV-seropositive. The sample comprised PBMCs. This sequence joins TRBV21-1 and TRBJ2-7; the table names TRBD1, a call not compared with the DNA. TRBV21-1 counts as a pseudogene. CDR3 loop: CASSSGSRMKEQYF. The DNA for the CDR3 is TGTGCCAGCAGCTCAGGGTCCAGGATGAAAGAGCAGTACTTC.